This T cell receptor beta chain came from a study of blood T cell repertoires in COVID-19. The method was immunoSEQ multiplex PCR; TCRdb's version includes in-frame clones alone and lacks a portion of them. The sample contains 200,000 to 300,000 clones, 87% of which appear only once. The CDR3 covers 15 residues. V was trimmed by 5 bases and J by 1 base, leaving 11 bases between them. Per the germline V gene, CDR1 is MNHEY and CDR2 is SMNVEV (reference sequence). The specimen sequenced was peripheral blood. The receptor was derived from a woman aged 40-49 years who had recovered from COVID-19. The chain couples TRBV27 to TRBJ2-2, with a possible D match to TRBD1 (6 bases). CDR3 residues: CASSKSTGNTGELFF. The CDR3 DNA reads TGTGCCAGCAGTAAATCGACAGGGAACACCGGGGAGCTGTTTTTT.